A single sample gave rise to the 16 T cell receptor beta chains below, sequenced in a study of T cell responses to AZD1222 COVID-19 vaccine. Sequenced by immunoSEQ multiplex PCR; TCRdb stores in-frame clones only, minus some. The sample contains about 92,000 clones, approximately 90% of which appear only once. The material sequenced was peripheral blood, taken on day 0 of AZD1222 vaccination. The receptors originated from an adult in good health.

V gene TRBV10-2 combines with J gene TRBJ1-4; D is possibly TRBD1 (5 bases). Trimming removed 7 bases at V and 0 bases at J, with 12 bases between. Per the germline V gene, CDR1 is WSHSY and CDR2 is SAAADI. This CDR3 is built from 15 residues. The CDR3: CASKDTEPTNEKLFF. The CDR3 DNA reads as TGCGCCAGCAAGGACACAGAACCAACTAATGAAAAACTGTTTTTT.

The J gene is TRBJ2-6, the V gene TRBV19; D gene ambiguous. Germline V gives CDR1 LNHDA, CDR2 SQIVND (reference sequence). CDR3 length equals 15 residues. Trimming shortened V by 5 bases and J by 0 bases, and 8 bases separated the two germline ends. The CDR3 nucleotides are TGTGCCAGTAGTCCAGGAAACTCTGGGGCCAACGTCCTGACTTTC. Translating gives CASSPGNSGANVLTF.

This sequence joins TRBV5-6 and TRBJ1-2; D gene unclear. The CDR3 sequence is 14 residues long. V shed 6 bases and J shed 2 bases, with 14 bases lying between them. Germline CDR1 is SGHDT and CDR2 is YYEEEE. Written as DNA, the CDR3 is TGTGCCAGCAACTGGAGCAGGCGGAACTATGGCTACACCTTC. Its protein is CASNWSRRNYGYTF.

This clone was recorded once. This chain links TRBV6-5 with TRBJ2-7; D is perhaps TRBD2 (6 bases). This CDR3 region has 15 residues. CDR1 MNHEY and CDR2 SVGAGI come from the germline V gene. V was pared by 8 bases and J by 1 base, with 18 bases between. In nucleotides, the CDR3 is TGTGCCAGCGACAGAACCCAGGGAGGATCCTACGAGCAGTACTTC. The encoded protein is CASDRTQGGSYEQYF.

V gene TRBV6-5 combines with J gene TRBJ1-1; D possibly corresponds to TRBD1 (5 bases). CDR1 is MNHEY and CDR2 is SVGAGI in the germline V gene. With 6 bases removed from V and 4 bases from J, the gap between germline ends came to 15 bases. The CDR3 has 14 amino acids. CDR3 sequence reads: CASRDLRGGTEAFF. CDR3 DNA: TGTGCCAGCAGGGACCTCCGGGGCGGCACTGAAGCTTTCTTT.

This chain uses TRBV7-2 with TRBJ1-1; D not certain. The CDR3 length is 11 residues. Trimming took off 3 bases at V and 5 bases at J, with 4 bases between the two ends. The germline V gene encodes CDR1 SGHTA and CDR2 FQGNSA. For the CDR3, the DNA is TGTGCCAGCAGCTTGGAAACTGAAGCTTTCTTT. Protein product: CASSLETEAFF.

This chain links TRBV19 with TRBJ1-2; the D is unclear. Trimming took off 7 bases at V and 0 bases at J, with 9 bases between the two ends. Germline CDR1 is LNHDA and CDR2 is SQIVND (reference sequence). CDR3 length: 13 amino acids. The CDR3 DNA sequence: TGTGCCAGTATAGGCTACGCTAACTATGGCTACACCTTC. The encoded protein is CASIGYANYGYTF. Variable domain in full (rest from reference TRBV19 and TRBJ1-2): DGGITQSPKYLFRKEGQNVTLSCEQNLNHDAMYWYRQDPGQGLRLIYYSQIVNDFQKGDIAEGYSVSREKKESFPLTVTSAQKNPTAFYLCASIGYANYGYTFGSGTRLTVV.

The V call is TRBV7-9, the J call TRBJ1-4; D remains ambiguous. Looked up from germline, CDR1 is SEHNR and CDR2 is FQNEAQ (reference sequence). V was clipped by 2 bases and J by 1 base, with 8 bases between them. This CDR3 contains 15 residues. CDR3 residues: CASSLTRRTNEKLFF. CDR3 DNA sequence: TGTGCCAGCAGCTTAACACGGCGAACTAATGAAAAACTGTTTTTT.

V is TRBV5-6 and J is TRBJ1-1; 8 positions agree with TRBD1. Trimming removed 0 bases from V and 6 bases from J; junction bases left unmatched: 7. The CDR3 spans 15 residues. The germline gives CDR1 SGHDT, CDR2 YYEEEE. This CDR3 reads CASSLGPTGVAEAFF. Here the CDR3 DNA reads TGTGCCAGCAGCTTGGGGCCGACAGGGGTGGCTGAAGCTTTCTTT.

The rearrangement joins TRBV11-2 to TRBJ2-3; tentatively, D is TRBD2 (6 bases). CDR1 is SGHAT and CDR2 is FQNNGV in the germline V gene. CDR3 size: 15 residues. Trimming cost V 4 bases and J 0 bases, with 11 bases left between them. Written as DNA, the CDR3 is TGTGCCAGCAGCTCCGGGACTGGAAGCACAGATACGCAGTATTTT. Encoded protein: CASSSGTGSTDTQYF.

This clone has just one count. The V call is TRBV5-1, the J call TRBJ1-2, with 8 bases identical to TRBD1. CDR1 and CDR2 from the germline V gene are SGHRS and YFSETQ. With V trimmed by 4 bases and J by 10 bases, 9 bases remained unmatched. This CDR3 has 13 residues. The CDR3 DNA follows: TGCGCCAGCAGCCCAAGACAGGGGAGCGTCTACACCTTC. This gives the protein CASSPRQGSVYTF.

The CDR3 is CSAQTGDEQYF. DNA of the CDR3: TGCAGTGCGCAAACAGGGGACGAGCAGTACTTC. This rearrangement joins TRBV20-1 to TRBJ2-7; 7 bases are a match to TRBD1. Germline trimming cut 6 bases from V and 5 bases from J; bases unmatched to any gene: 4. Germline CDR1 reads DFQATT; CDR2 reads SNEGSKA (reference sequence). The CDR3 contains 11 residues.

The chain links TRBV5-5 to TRBJ1-5; D is uncertain. The CDR3 has 14 residues. Germline values: CDR1 SGHKS, CDR2 YYEKEE (reference sequence). V dropped 0 bases and J dropped 3 bases, with 7 bases sitting between them. In DNA, the CDR3 is TGTGCCAGCAGCTTGGAACTTTCCAATCAGCCCCAGCATTTT. Its protein is CASSLELSNQPQHF.

This clone was picked up one time. CDR3 sequence (DNA): TGTGCCAGCAGTTACCTGAGTCCGGGTAGCAATCAGCCCCAGCATTTT. Translation: CASSYLSPGSNQPQHF. This chain connects TRBV6-5 to TRBJ1-5; D remains ambiguous. Germline assignment: CDR1 MNHEY and CDR2 SVGAGI. The germline V and J ends were trimmed by 2 bases and 0 bases, with 11 bases remaining between them. The CDR3 has 16 residues.

The CDR3 spells CASSTGLAGRQITRELFF. The CDR3 nucleotides are TGTGCCAGCAGCACGGGACTAGCGGGGAGACAGATCACGAGGGAGCTGTTTTTT. This chain uses TRBV9 with TRBJ2-2; 13 bases match TRBD2. Germline values: CDR1 SGDLS, CDR2 YYNGEE. V lost 4 bases, J lost 9 bases, and 15 bases stayed unmatched. This CDR3 spans 18 amino acids.

The gene calls are TRBV7-3 and TRBJ1-1; D is uncertain. The CDR3 contains 13 residues. V was cut by 5 bases and J by 0 bases, with 7 bases left in between. Germline CDR1 and CDR2: SGHTA and FQGTGA. CDR3 amino acids: CASSPGMNTEAFF. The CDR3 DNA sequence: TGTGCCAGCAGCCCCGGGATGAACACTGAAGCTTTCTTT.